This T cell receptor beta chain was captured in a study of response to subunit inactivated influenza vaccine. TCRdb redid the calling of the RT-PCR reads with MiXCR, one entry per CDR3 protein. The sample lists about 500,000 distinct CDR3 sequences; 16% were seen once. Regarding this clonotype: The antigen remains undetermined.

Findings and limits, study-wide: Authors suggested seasonal influenza vaccinations each recruit few new T cells.

The source of this sequence is a man aged 50-75 years who received an inactivated influenza vaccine. The material was CD4+ T cells sorted from PBMCs, obtained 23 to 25 months after vaccination.

This CDR3 is CASSLTGTGTVLAFF. The CDR3 DNA reads as TGTGCCAGCAGCTTAACCGGGACAGGGACCGTGTTAGCTTTCTTT. The rearrangement links TRBV7-2 to TRBJ1-1; 9 bases align to TRBD1. The germline V gene encodes CDR1 SGHTA and CDR2 FQGNSA. This CDR3 comprises 15 residues. With V trimmed by 2 bases and J by 10 bases, 11 bases remained unmatched.